The 27 T cell receptor beta chains reported below all come from one sample, sequenced in a study of shared clonotypes between healthy human individuals. Naive CD8 cells, CD45RO-negative and positively selected for CCR7, excluded terminally differentiated effector memory CD45RA+ cells. Repertoires were generated with immunoSEQ multiplex PCR, while TCRdb's copy carries only in-frame clones and drops some. The sample comprises around 2,000,000 clones, about 94% of which are singletons, and 1% to 1.3% rests with the top ten. Sequenced input: naive CD8+ T cells sorted from blood. The receptor set was obtained from a man younger than 30 in good health.

The rearrangement uses TRBV5-1 and TRBJ2-7, with 7 bases lining up with TRBD1. In germline, CDR1 is SGHRS, CDR2 YFSETQ. V was clipped by 1 base and J by 2 bases; unmatched bases: 9. This CDR3 is built from 16 residues. The CDR3: CASSLTYRDSAYEQYF. CDR3 sequence (DNA): TGCGCCAGCAGCTTGACGTACCGGGACAGCGCCTACGAGCAGTACTTC. The complete variable domain, with remaining parts taken from reference TRBV5-1 and TRBJ2-7, reads KAGVTQTPRYLIKTRGQQVTLSCSPISGHRSVSWYQQTPGQGLQFLFEYFSETQRNKGNFPGRFSGRQFSNSRSEMNVSTLELGDSALYLCASSLTYRDSAYEQYFGPGTRLTVT.

The V and J genes are TRBV9 and TRBJ1-1, with a possible D match to TRBD1 (5 bases). V lost 0 bases to trimming and J lost 4 bases, with 13 bases between them. The germline CDR1 and CDR2 sequences are SGDLS and YYNGEE. There are 15 residues in the CDR3. The CDR3, as DNA: TGTGCCAGCAGCGTAGGCACTTTGGGGGGCACTGAAGCTTTCTTT. Protein product: CASSVGTLGGTEAFF.

The chain is built from TRBV27 and TRBJ1-2; D possibly corresponds to TRBD1 (5 bases). Germline V gene lookup returns CDR1 MNHEY and CDR2 SMNVEV (reference sequence). Deletions cut 5 bases from V and 2 bases from J, with 9 bases between. The CDR3 covers 13 residues. The CDR3 protein is CASSIRQNYGYTF. DNA for the CDR3: TGTGCCAGCAGTATAAGACAGAACTATGGCTACACCTTC.

The chain has TRBV30 and TRBJ2-1, with a tentative D call TRBD2 (6 bases). V was cut by 0 bases and J by 7 bases, with 13 bases left in between. CDR1 and CDR2 (germline): GTSNPN, SVGIG (reference sequence). The CDR3 totals 14 residues. CDR3 DNA: TGTGCCTGGAGTGTACTGGCAGGAGGGAATGAGCAGTTCTTC. Protein sequence: CAWSVLAGGNEQFF.

This clone was detected once. The chain combines TRBV11-2 with TRBJ2-2; D tentatively reads TRBD1 or TRBD2 (7 bases each). Germline V CDR1 and CDR2: SGHAT, FQNNGV. The length of the CDR3 is 16 residues. V lost 6 bases and J lost 3, with 17 bases in between. Here the CDR3 reads CASSYGRGLDTGELFF. The CDR3 DNA is TGTGCCAGCAGTTATGGGAGGGGGCTCGACACCGGGGAGCTGTTTTTT. Full variable domain (remainder filled in from reference TRBV11-2 and TRBJ2-2): EAGVAQSPRYKIIEKRQSVAFWCNPISGHATLYWYQQILGQGPKLLIQFQNNGVVDDSQLPKDRFSAERLKGVDSTLKIQPAKLEDSAVYLCASSYGRGLDTGELFFGEGSRLTVL.

Only a few counts were recorded for this clone. The rearrangement joins TRBV12-5 to TRBJ1-5; D is unresolved. Trimming cost V 2 bases and J 2 bases, with 13 bases left between them. CDR3 length equals 16 residues. CDR1 LGHNT and CDR2 FRNRAP come from the germline V gene. This chain's CDR3 is CASGLPEGNGNQPQHF. CDR3 DNA: TGTGCTAGTGGTTTGCCCGAAGGGAATGGCAATCAGCCCCAGCATTTT.

The chain is built from TRBV4-2 and TRBJ1-6; tentative D call: TRBD1 (6 bases). The CDR3 extends over 17 amino acids. Deletions cut 2 bases from V and 12 bases from J, with 23 bases between. CDR1 and CDR2 (germline): LGHNA, YNFKEQ. The CDR3 region has the DNA TGTGCCAGCAGCCAACTACCTGGACAGCCCCTCCGTGAACCCCTCCACTTT. Encoded protein: CASSQLPGQPLREPLHF.

The CDR3 coding sequence is TGTGCCAGCAGCTCGCCCGGGACAGGTGACTACGAGCAGTACTTC. It specifies CASSSPGTGDYEQYF. V usage is TRBV9 and J usage is TRBJ2-7, with 8 bases lining up with TRBD1. This CDR3 contains 15 residues. CDR1 SGDLS and CDR2 YYNGEE come from the germline V gene. J gave up 3 bases and V 4 bases, and 9 bases lay outside the gene matches.

This chain joins TRBV13 and TRBJ2-7; TRBD1 matches 10 bases. From germline, CDR1 is PRHDT and CDR2 FYEKMQ (reference sequence). CDR3 length equals 13 residues. The J segment lost 5 bases and the V segment lost 5 bases, leaving 3 bases of the junction unmatched. The CDR3 here is CASSPGQGNEQYF. CDR3 sequence (DNA): TGTGCCAGCAGCCCGGGACAGGGGAACGAGCAGTACTTC.

This chain joins TRBV5-8 and TRBJ2-1; D remains unclear. V lost 1 base and J 6 bases, leaving 14 bases between the germline ends. Germline loops: CDR1 SGHTS, CDR2 YDEGEE. This CDR3 has 15 amino acids. Written as DNA, the CDR3 is TGTGCCAGCAGCTTGTCTCCAGGCCTAACCAATGAGCAGTTCTTC. Protein product: CASSLSPGLTNEQFF.

The chain employs TRBV11-2 and TRBJ2-2; D not certain. CDR3 length: 14 amino acids. Trimming removed 0 bases from V and 5 bases from J, with 7 bases in between. In germline, CDR1 is SGHAT, CDR2 FQNNGV. The CDR3 DNA reads TGTGCCAGCAGCTTAGAGGTCAGAACCGGGGAGCTGTTTTTT. Its translation is CASSLEVRTGELFF.

The genes are TRBV7-9 and TRBJ2-7; D is undetermined. Per germline, CDR1 SEHNR and CDR2 FQNEAQ (reference sequence). The CDR3 is made up of 12 amino acids. The ends were cut back, 7 bases at V and 3 bases at J, with 10 bases in the middle. The CDR3 bases are TGTGCCAGCACGAACCCCGACTACGAGCAGTACTTC. This gives the protein CASTNPDYEQYF.

J is TRBJ2-7 and V is TRBV19; weak D call: TRBD1 (5 bases). The CDR3 extends over 13 amino acids. Trimming left V 5 bases short and J 3 bases short, with 11 bases between. Germline V gives CDR1 LNHDA, CDR2 SQIVND (reference sequence). CDR3 protein: CASSRDDSYEQYF. The CDR3 DNA is TGTGCCAGTAGTCGAGATGACAGCTACGAGCAGTACTTC.

The gene calls are TRBV13 and TRBJ2-7; the D gene is possibly TRBD2 (5 bases). Germline lookup yields CDR1 PRHDT and CDR2 FYEKMQ (reference sequence). This CDR3 spans 15 amino acids. V gave up 5 bases and J gave up 0 bases, with 14 bases separating them. The CDR3 sequence: CASSPGVESSYEQYF. The CDR3 DNA is TGTGCCAGCAGCCCCGGGGTAGAGAGCTCCTACGAGCAGTACTTC.

This chain links TRBV4-2 with TRBJ2-2; D might be TRBD1 (6 bases). The germline V and J ends were trimmed by 0 bases and 5 bases, with 16 bases remaining between them. CDR1 is LGHNA, CDR2 YNFKEQ, per germline. CDR3 length: 17 residues. This CDR3 is CASSQDLRGGPTGELFF. As DNA, the CDR3 is TGTGCCAGCAGCCAAGATCTGAGAGGGGGTCCGACCGGGGAGCTGTTTTTT.

The table lists this clone with a few counts. J is TRBJ1-2 and V is TRBV28; unclear D gene. The ends were cut back, 4 bases at V and 8 bases at J, with 11 bases in the middle. In germline, CDR1 is MDHEN, CDR2 SYDVKM. This CDR3 contains 12 residues. The CDR3 here is CASSSPRVGYTF. The CDR3 coding sequence is TGTGCCAGCAGTTCTCCCCGGGTGGGCTACACCTTC.

Worth noting for this clone: The sample holds other DNA sequences that translate to the same CDR3. The chain recombines TRBV4-3 with TRBJ2-7; the match to TRBD2 covers 8 bases. CDR1 and CDR2 from the germline V gene are LGHNA and YSLEER. Germline trimming cut 0 bases from V and 3 bases from J; bases unmatched to any gene: 7. The CDR3 extends over 16 amino acids. CDR3 region: CASSQDWASGRYEQYF. The DNA for the CDR3 is TGCGCCAGCAGCCAAGATTGGGCTAGCGGGCGCTACGAGCAGTACTTC.

This chain links TRBV29-1 with TRBJ2-5, with TRBD2 matching over 14 bases. Trimming at V came to 2 bases and at J to 3 bases, leaving 14 bases not matched to a gene. Germline lookup yields CDR1 SQVTM and CDR2 ANQGSEA. This CDR3 is 19 amino acids long. CDR3 sequence (DNA): TGCAGCGTTGAATTCTCTCTGGACTTGACTAGCGGGGGGGAAGAGACCCAGTACTTC. Protein sequence: CSVEFSLDLTSGGEETQYF.

This clone has just a few counts. The rearrangement joins TRBV28 to TRBJ1-5; D is ambiguous. The CDR3 has 15 residues. Germline CDR1 and CDR2: MDHEN and SYDVKM. V dropped 7 bases and J dropped 2 bases, with 15 bases sitting between them. CDR3: CASIGGIIGNQPQHF. DNA for the CDR3: TGTGCCAGCATTGGAGGGATTATTGGCAATCAGCCCCAGCATTTT.

The chain combines TRBV28 with TRBJ1-2; TRBD1 aligns across 9 bases. V gave up 6 bases and J gave up 4 bases; unmatched junction bases: 6. CDR3 length: 14 residues. In germline, CDR1 is MDHEN, CDR2 SYDVKM. The CDR3: CASRVTGGAYGYTF. CDR3 coding DNA: TGTGCCAGCAGAGTTACAGGGGGCGCCTATGGCTACACCTTC.

This chain links TRBV9 with TRBJ2-7, with 7 positions matching TRBD1. V shed 3 bases and J 2 bases; nucleotides not matched to a gene: 14. The CDR3 covers 17 residues. In germline, CDR1 is SGDLS, CDR2 YYNGEE. The CDR3 DNA is TGTGCCAGCAGCGCCGCAGGGGACAGAGAAACGACCTACGAGCAGTACTTC. Residues: CASSAAGDRETTYEQYF.

The gene calls are TRBV4-1 and TRBJ2-1, with D perhaps matching TRBD1 or TRBD2 (5 bases each). CDR3 length: 15 residues. Looked up from germline, CDR1 is MGHRA and CDR2 is YSYEKL. V dropped 3 bases and J dropped 7 bases, with 16 bases sitting between them. CDR3 DNA: TGCGCCAGCAGCCAGGATACCGGGACGGGGAATGAGCAGTTCTTC. Translation: CASSQDTGTGNEQFF.

This chain joins TRBV28 and TRBJ1-5; D is possibly TRBD1 (6 bases). V was shortened by 5 bases and J by 3 bases, with 14 bases between the two germline ends. The CDR3 is 15 residues long. CDR1 MDHEN and CDR2 SYDVKM come from the germline V gene. The CDR3 nucleotides are TGTGCCAGCAGTCCCTGGACAGCGAACAATCAGCCCCAGCATTTT. It is translated as CASSPWTANNQPQHF.

This sequence joins TRBV6-5 and TRBJ1-6; perhaps TRBD1 as D (6 bases). Trimming left V 0 bases short and J 7 bases short, with 10 bases between. In germline, CDR1 is MNHEY, CDR2 SVGAGI. The CDR3 has 15 residues. The DNA of the CDR3 is TGTGCCAGCAGTTACTCAGAGGGGGACAATTCACCCCTCCACTTT. It is translated as CASSYSEGDNSPLHF.

The chain recombines TRBV27 with TRBJ2-5, with D possibly being TRBD1 (7 bases). V gave up 3 bases and J gave up 4 bases, with 12 bases separating them. Germline V CDR1 and CDR2: MNHEY, SMNVEV (reference sequence). This CDR3 comprises 14 residues. Here the CDR3 reads CASSLRQGGETQYF. The CDR3 DNA follows: TGTGCCAGCAGTTTGCGGCAGGGGGGAGAGACCCAGTACTTC.

The chain employs TRBV5-1 and TRBJ2-7; the match to TRBD1 covers 9 bases. The CDR3 loop spans 14 amino acids. V lost 7 bases, J lost 5 bases, and 10 bases stayed unmatched. Germline V lookup: CDR1 SGHRS, CDR2 YFSETQ. The CDR3, as DNA: TGCGCCAGCGGATCCGGGACAGGGTACGACGAGCAGTACTTC. Its protein is CASGSGTGYDEQYF. The full variable domain, completed using reference TRBV5-1 and TRBJ2-7, is KAGVTQTPRYLIKTRGQQVTLSCSPISGHRSVSWYQQTPGQGLQFLFEYFSETQRNKGNFPGRFSGRQFSNSRSEMNVSTLELGDSALYLCASGSGTGYDEQYFGPGTRLTVT.

The table lists this clone with a count of one. The chain couples TRBV1 to TRBJ1-2; the table names TRBD1, a call not compared with the DNA. TRBV1 constitutes a pseudogene. This CDR3 comprises 14 residues. CDR3 nucleotide sequence: TGCACCAGCAGCCAAGATCAGGGGAACTATGGCTACACCTTC. Protein: CTSSQDQGNYGYTF.